The entry that follows covers one T cell receptor beta chain sequence. This record belongs to a study of PD-L1 blockade in urothelial cancer. Study background: Men with urothelial cancer arising in the bladder made up about 90% of the roughly 29 patients. Once treatment had started, blood was analyzed at 3 weeks (second dose) and again at 6 weeks.

The CDR3 contains 14 residues. The ends lost 10 bases at V and 5 bases at J; junction bases unmatched: 13. The V gene's germline CDR1 is SGHTA and CDR2 FQGNSA. TCR analog templates of synthetic origin were spiked into each PCR. Sequenced by immunoSEQ multiplex PCR; TCRdb stores in-frame clones only, minus some. The repertoire includes fewer than 95,000 clones, over 80% of them detected once, and around 2.1% sits in the top ten. Time point reported: pretreatment peripheral blood. Diagnoses among patients were locally advanced or metastatic urothelial carcinoma. This rearrangement joins TRBV7-2 to TRBJ2-5, with 7 bases identical to TRBD2. The TCR sequence derives from a man between 60 and 70 years old with urothelial cancer. Sample: PBMCs, taken around atezolizumab (anti-PD-L1) treatment. For the CDR3, the DNA is TGTGCCACCTCCCTAGGGAGGGCCCTGGAGACCCAGTACTTC. Amino acids: CATSLGRALETQYF.